The rows below give T cell receptor gamma chains drawn from one sample of a study of Vδ1+ human thymocytes. TCRdb re-called the multiplex PCR reads through CATT. The repertoire includes about 36,000 gamma-chain clones, about 19% of them detected once, and under 2% sits in the top ten. Sequences were obtained from Vdelta1+ gamma-delta thymocytes from the thymus. The receptors were sampled from a girl under three years old who had congenital heart surgery. The CDR3 runs from the conserved cysteine through the conserved F or W. Clone size is given for some rows only: seen once, a few or many times, or a class if the clone is expanded.

abundance	j_gene	v_gene	CDR3nt	CDR3aa
few	TRGJ1/TRGJ2	TRGV2	TGTGCCACCTGGGACGGGCAGGGTGAGAAACTCTTT	CATWDGQGEKLF
NA	TRGJ1/TRGJ2	TRGV8	TGTGCCACCTGGGGTAGGGCCTTTTATTATAAGAAACTCTTT	CATWGRAFYYKKLF
few	TRGJP2	TRGV8	TGTACCACCTGGGATATTGGTAGTGATCGGATCAAGACGTTT	CTTWDIGSDRIKTF
NA	TRGJ1/TRGJ2	TRGV3	TGTGCCACCTGGGACAGGCCGCGGTATTCCGGGAAACTCTTT	CATWDRPRYSGKLF
NA	TRGJ1/TRGJ2	TRGV2	TGTGCCACCTGGGATAAAGCCGATTATTATAAGAAACTCTTT	CATWDKADYYKKLF
NA	TRGJ1/TRGJ2	TRGV9	TGTGCCTTGTGGGAGGTGCCTCTGTATTATAAGAAACTCTTT	CALWEVPLYYKKLF
few	TRGJ1/TRGJ2	TRGV4	TGTGCCACCTGGGATCGCCCTTCTGATAAGAAACTCTTT	CATWDRPSDKKLF
few	TRGJ1/TRGJ2	TRGV2	TGTGCCACCTGGGACGGACCATTTGTGAAACTCTTT	CATWDGPFVKLF
NA	TRGJ1/TRGJ2	TRGV9	TGTGCCTTGTGGGAGGTGCGGAGTAAGAAACTCTTT	CALWEVRSKKLF
NA	TRGJP	TRGV9	TGTGCCTTGTGGGAGGTGGCGTTGGGCAAAAAAATCAAGGTATTT	CALWEVALGKKIKVF
NA	TRGJ1/TRGJ2	TRGV3	TGTGCCACCTGGGACAAAGGTTATTATAAGAAACTCTTT	CATWDKGYYKKLF
NA	TRGJP2	TRGV4	TGTGCCACCTGGGACGGTTTCGAACGTAGTGATTGGATCAAGACGTTT	CATWDGFERSDWIKTF
few	TRGJ1/TRGJ2	TRGV3	TGTGCCACCTGGGACAGGCACAGGTATAAGAAACTCTTT	CATWDRHRYKKLF
NA	TRGJ1/TRGJ2	TRGV3	TGTGCCACCTGGGACAGGAGGAGTTATTATAAGAAACTCTTT	CATWDRRSYYKKLF
few	TRGJ1/TRGJ2	TRGV4	TGTGCCACCTGGGGACCTTATTATAAGAAACTCTTT	CATWGPYYKKLF
NA	TRGJ1/TRGJ2	TRGV9	TGTGCCTTGTGGGAGGTGAGTGGATATTATAAGAAACTCTTT	CALWEVSGYYKKLF
NA	TRGJ1/TRGJ2	TRGV2	TGTGCCACCTGGGCCCCGGCTTATTATTATAAGAAACTCTTT	CATWAPAYYYKKLF
few	TRGJ1/TRGJ2	TRGV4	TGTGCCACCTGGGATGTTCCGAATTATTATAAGAAACTCTTT	CATWDVPNYYKKLF
few	TRGJ1/TRGJ2	TRGV2	TGTGCCACCTGGGACTCTCTTTATTATAAGAAAGTCTTT	CATWDSLYYKKVF
few	TRGJ1/TRGJ2	TRGV9	TGTGCCTTGTGGAAGGCCCATTATAAGAAACTCTTT	CALWKAHYKKLF
few	TRGJ1/TRGJ2	TRGV4	TGTGCCACCTGGGATGGGCCACCCGAATTTTATAAGAAACTCTTT	CATWDGPPEFYKKLF
few	TRGJP2	TRGV2	TGTGCCACCTGGGACGGGCGGGGAAGTGATTGGATCAAGACGTTT	CATWDGRGSDWIKTF
NA	TRGJ1/TRGJ2	TRGV8	TGTGCCACCTGGGGGGAAGTCTATTATAAGGAACTCTTT	CATWGEVYYKELF
few	TRGJP2	TRGV2	TGTGCCACCTGGATCCATAGTAGTGATTGGATCAAGACGTTT	CATWIHSSDWIKTF
NA	TRGJP2	TRGV5	TGTGCCACCTGGGACACCCCTAGTAGTGATTGGATCAAGACGTTT	CATWDTPSSDWIKTF
NA	TRGJ1/TRGJ2	TRGV3	TGTGCCACCTGGGACAGGCCTAGAAGAGCTGATTATAAGAAACTCTTT	CATWDRPRRADYKKLF
NA	TRGJP2	TRGV3	TGTGCCACCTGGACCCTACACAGTAGTGATTGGATCAAGACGTTT	CATWTLHSSDWIKTF
few	TRGJP2	TRGV9	TGTGCCTTGTGGGAGGTGCACGGTTATGGTAGTGATTGGATCAAGACGTTT	CALWEVHGYGSDWIKTF
few	TRGJ1/TRGJ2	TRGV9	TGTGCCTTGTGGGAGATTGAGTATTATAAGAAACTCTTT	CALWEIEYYKKLF
few	TRGJ1/TRGJ2	TRGV2	TGTGCCACCTGGGACGGGCGCTGGGGGGATTATAAGAAACTCTTT	CATWDGRWGDYKKLF
few	TRGJ1/TRGJ2	TRGV8	TGTGCCACCTGGGATTTAGGGGAGAAACTCTTT	CATWDLGEKLF
few	TRGJ1/TRGJ2	TRGV8	TGTGCCACCTGGGATAGAGGCTATAAGAAACTCTTT	CATWDRGYKKLF
NA	TRGJ1/TRGJ2	TRGV9	TGTGCCTTGTGGGAAACTCCTAAGAAACTCTTT	CALWETPKKLF
NA	TRGJ1/TRGJ2	TRGV9	TGTGCCTTGTGGGAGGTGCAGCCCCCCCAACATTATTATAAGAAACTCTTT	CALWEVQPPQHYYKKLF
few	TRGJ1/TRGJ2	TRGV3	TGTGCCACCTGGGTCAGTGTGAAACTCTTT	CATWVSVKLF
few	TRGJ1/TRGJ2	TRGV2	TGTGCCACCTGGGACGCGCCCCGGAATTATTATAAGAAACTCTTT	CATWDAPRNYYKKLF
few	TRGJP2	TRGV2	TGTGCCACCTGGGACGGACGTGGGATCAAGACGTTT	CATWDGRGIKTF
NA	TRGJ1/TRGJ2	TRGV9	TGTGCCTTGTGGGAGCCCGATAAGAAACTCTTT	CALWEPDKKLF
NA	TRGJP2	TRGV2	TGTGCCACCTGGGACGGACCCAGGGACTGGATCAAGACGTTT	CATWDGPRDWIKTF
few	TRGJ1/TRGJ2	TRGV8	TGTGCCACCTGGGAGGCGCATTATTATAAGAAACTCTTT	CATWEAHYYKKLF
NA	TRGJ1/TRGJ2	TRGV9	TGTGCCTTGTGGGAGGTTTTCTATTCGAATTATTATAAGAAACTCTTT	CALWEVFYSNYYKKLF
NA	TRGJ1/TRGJ2	TRGV3	TGTGCCACCTGGGACGGCCATCATTATTATAAGAAACTCTTT	CATWDGHHYYKKLF